These T cell receptor beta chains were read from a single sample in a study of blood T cell repertoires in COVID-19. Clones were read by immunoSEQ multiplex PCR, and TCRdb kept only the in-frame ones, dropping some. Among about 200,000 clones listed, 75% to 90% were seen once. Sequenced material: peripheral blood. The receptor set was obtained from a woman aged 80 or older with COVID-19, enrolled during active disease. Each CDR3 is given without its conserved first and last residue.

>TRBV30|TRBJ1-2
AWSVQLARGGYT
>TRBV6-6|TRBJ1-2
ASRPGQVYGYT
>TRBV11-3|TRBJ2-1
ASSLVGGTGKNEQF
>TRBV10-1|TRBJ1-6
ASGGGAHNSPLH
>TRBV7-8|TRBJ1-5
ASSPRSGQGNQPQH
>TRBV29-1|TRBJ1-2
SVRTGNTYGYT
>TRBV7-9|TRBJ1-6
ASSFGSSYNSPLH
>TRBV28|TRBJ1-5
ASSRGVGPQH
>TRBV6-1|TRBJ1-5
ASSEARYVTGGSKPQH
>TRBV13|TRBJ2-3
ASSSRTAMGDTQY
>TRBV10-3|TRBJ2-5
AIMAGIDRQETQY
>TRBV2|TRBJ1-1
ASRTGFTEAF
>TRBV18|TRBJ2-7
ASSPLAGGEEQY
>TRBV6-5|TRBJ1-4
ASSLMTGVWEKLF
>TRBV5-3|TRBJ2-3
ARSLIRDILDTQY